This TCR beta chain was sequenced during a study of blood T cells in healthy people across ages. This clonotype has only a few counts. Its antigen is unidentified. V was pared by 4 bases and J by 6 bases, with 15 bases of the junction left unmatched. Per germline, CDR1 SGHRS and CDR2 YFSETQ. The CDR3 length is 17 residues. With a J-beta primer mix and a sample-barcoded 5' primer, a second PCR ran about 7 to 12 cycles. One entry per CDR3 protein, called by TCRdb with MiXCR from the 5' RACE reads. The table has around 1,500,000 distinct CDR3 sequences, under 30% seen once. The study isolated at least 6.5 million PBMCs from each sample. Total RNA, at least 6 micrograms per sample, was extracted from PBMCs. Study results and limitations: More naive CD4+ cells and higher diversity marked long-lived donors relative to aged donors.

This sequence originates from a woman in her 30s in good health. Source material: blood. The rearrangement uses TRBV5-1 and TRBJ2-7, with 11 bases identical to TRBD2. The CDR3 nucleotides are TGCGCCAGCAGCGGAGAATCGAATAGCGGGGGGGCAGCCGAGCAGTACTTC. Translating gives CASSGESNSGGAAEQYF. Full variable domain (remainder filled in from reference TRBV5-1 and TRBJ2-7): KAGVTQTPRYLIKTRGQQVTLSCSPISGHRSVSWYQQTPGQGLQFLFEYFSETQRNKGNFPGRFSGRQFSNSRSEMNVSTLELGDSALYLCASSGESNSGGAAEQYFGPGTRLTVT.